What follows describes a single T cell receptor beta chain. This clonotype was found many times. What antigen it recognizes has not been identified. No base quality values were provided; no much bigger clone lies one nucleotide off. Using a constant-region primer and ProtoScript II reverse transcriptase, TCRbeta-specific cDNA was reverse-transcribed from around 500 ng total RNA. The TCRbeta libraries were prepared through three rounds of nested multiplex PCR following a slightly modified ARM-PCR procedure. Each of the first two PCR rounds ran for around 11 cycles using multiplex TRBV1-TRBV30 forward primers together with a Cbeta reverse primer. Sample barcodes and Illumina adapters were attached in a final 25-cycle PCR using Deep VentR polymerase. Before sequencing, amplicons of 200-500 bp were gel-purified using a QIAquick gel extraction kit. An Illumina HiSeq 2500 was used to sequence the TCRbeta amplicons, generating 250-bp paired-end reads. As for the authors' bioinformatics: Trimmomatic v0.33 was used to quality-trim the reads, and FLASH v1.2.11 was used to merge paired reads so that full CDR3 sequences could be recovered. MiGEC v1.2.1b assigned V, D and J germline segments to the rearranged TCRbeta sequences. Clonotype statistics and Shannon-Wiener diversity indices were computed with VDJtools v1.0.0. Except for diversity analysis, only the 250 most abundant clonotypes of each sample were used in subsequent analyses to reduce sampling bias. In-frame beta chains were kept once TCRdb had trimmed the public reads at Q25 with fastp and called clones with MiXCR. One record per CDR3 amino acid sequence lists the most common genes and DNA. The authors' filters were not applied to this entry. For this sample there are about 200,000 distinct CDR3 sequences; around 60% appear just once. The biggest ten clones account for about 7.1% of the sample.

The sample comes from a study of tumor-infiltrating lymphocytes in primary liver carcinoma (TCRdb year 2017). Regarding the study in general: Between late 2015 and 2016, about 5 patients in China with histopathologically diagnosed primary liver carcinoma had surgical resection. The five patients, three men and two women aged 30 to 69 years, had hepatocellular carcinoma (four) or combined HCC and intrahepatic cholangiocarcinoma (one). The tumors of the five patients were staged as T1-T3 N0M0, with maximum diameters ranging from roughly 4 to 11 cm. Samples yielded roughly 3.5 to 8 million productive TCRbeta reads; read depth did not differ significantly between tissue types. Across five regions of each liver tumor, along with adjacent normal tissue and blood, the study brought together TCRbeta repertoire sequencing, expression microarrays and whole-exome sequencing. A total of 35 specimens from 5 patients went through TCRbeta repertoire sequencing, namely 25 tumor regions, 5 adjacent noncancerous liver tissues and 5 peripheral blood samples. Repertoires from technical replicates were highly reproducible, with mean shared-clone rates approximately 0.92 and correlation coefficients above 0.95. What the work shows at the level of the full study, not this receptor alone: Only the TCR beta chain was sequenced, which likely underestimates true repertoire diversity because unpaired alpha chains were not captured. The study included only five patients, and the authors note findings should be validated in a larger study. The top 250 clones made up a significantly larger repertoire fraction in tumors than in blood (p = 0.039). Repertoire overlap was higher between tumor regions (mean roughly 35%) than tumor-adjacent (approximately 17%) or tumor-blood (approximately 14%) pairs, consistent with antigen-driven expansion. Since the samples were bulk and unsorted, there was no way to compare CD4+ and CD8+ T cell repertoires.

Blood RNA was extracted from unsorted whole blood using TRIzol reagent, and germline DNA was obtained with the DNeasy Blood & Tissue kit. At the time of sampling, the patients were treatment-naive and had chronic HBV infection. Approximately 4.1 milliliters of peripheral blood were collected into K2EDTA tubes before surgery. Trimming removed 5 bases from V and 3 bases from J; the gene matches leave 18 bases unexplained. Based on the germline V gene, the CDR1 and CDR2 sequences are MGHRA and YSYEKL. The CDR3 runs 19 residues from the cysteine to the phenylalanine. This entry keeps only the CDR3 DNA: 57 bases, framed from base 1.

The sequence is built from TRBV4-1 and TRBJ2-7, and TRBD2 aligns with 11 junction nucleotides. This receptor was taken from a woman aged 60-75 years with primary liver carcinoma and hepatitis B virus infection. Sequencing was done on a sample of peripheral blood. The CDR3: CASSFTSGASGRNYYEQYF. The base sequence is TGCGCCAGCAGCTTCACCTCTGGGGCTAGCGGGAGGAATTACTACGAGCAGTACTTC.